These T cell receptor beta chains were read from a single sample in a study of T cell responses to AZD1222 COVID-19 vaccine. This table comes from immunoSEQ multiplex PCR, and its TCRdb copy is limited to in-frame clones, with some not included. The data show about 79,000 clones, around 80% seen once. The sample was peripheral blood, taken on day 0 of AZD1222 vaccination. These receptors originate from an adult in good health. Both conserved end residues are part of each CDR3.

J | length | V | CDR3
TRBJ1-2 | 14 | TRBV27 | CASSVTQSSYGYTF
TRBJ2-3 | 16 | TRBV4-2 | CASSQDGDLYRDTQYF
TRBJ1-2 | 15 | TRBV5-1 | CASSLAGREDYGYTF
TRBJ1-5 | 13 | TRBV12-3/TRBV12-4 | CASRTSSNQPQHF
TRBJ2-7 | 15 | TRBV19 | CASSLTGDPTYEQYF
TRBJ2-3 | 15 | TRBV11-2 | CASSSGLAGPDTQYF
TRBJ1-5 | 15 | TRBV7-9 | CASSLAAGDNQPQHF
TRBJ1-6 | 15 | TRBV2 | CATSNREIFGSPLHF
TRBJ1-5 | 16 | TRBV30 | CAWRTPGGLSNQPQHF
TRBJ2-3 | 14 | TRBV5-5 | CASSSHLQGDTQYF
TRBJ1-6 | 16 | TRBV5-1 | CASSLGGSLYNSPLHF
TRBJ1-3 | 13 | TRBV29-1 | CSAAEGGRNTIYF
TRBJ2-4 | 17 | TRBV4-2 | CASSLGTSGGTKNIQYF
TRBJ2-7 | 12 | TRBV15 | CATSRDRYEQYF
TRBJ1-2 | 13 | TRBV6-5 | CASILQQDQGYTF
TRBJ2-6 | 17 | TRBV5-5 | CASSFYGGSSGANVLTF
TRBJ2-1 | 13 | TRBV7-2 | CASSSVAGTEQFF
TRBJ2-1 | 16 | TRBV5-1 | CASSFLSGGRYNEQFF
TRBJ2-7 | 12 | TRBV6-5 | CASSSFRGEQYF
TRBJ1-3 | 16 | TRBV19 | CASSGGTPASGNTIYF
TRBJ2-7 | 17 | TRBV6-1 | CASSGREKAPLDYEQYF
TRBJ2-1 | 16 | TRBV3-1/TRBV3-2 | CASSQGTVPSYNEQFF
TRBJ2-2 | 14 | TRBV27 | CASSLAGGTGELFF
TRBJ1-1 | 12 | TRBV10-3 | CAIRQGDAEAFF
TRBJ1-6 | 13 | TRBV3-1/TRBV3-2 | CASSPDGLSPLHF
TRBJ2-5 | 13 | TRBV29-1 | CSVWTSGIKTQYF
TRBJ2-1 | 14 | TRBV5-5 | CASSLLVVDNEQFF
TRBJ2-2 | 14 | TRBV18 | CASSPTGTTGELFF
TRBJ2-1 | 16 | TRBV3-1/TRBV3-2 | CASSQGQGKPYNEQFF
TRBJ1-1 | 15 | TRBV6-5 | CASSYDGRMNTEAFF
TRBJ2-7 | 11 | TRBV5-4 | CASSFGAEQYF
TRBJ2-2 | 15 | TRBV27 | CASSSPHGGGGELFF
TRBJ2-2 | 13 | TRBV5-4 | CASSPRPAGELFF
TRBJ2-5 | 13 | TRBV18 | CASSQNHGETQYF
TRBJ2-7 | 17 | TRBV4-1 | CASSQEIDGTGLQEQYF
TRBJ1-6 | 13 | TRBV10-3 | CAISGQGNSPLHF
TRBJ2-1 | 16 | TRBV5-5 | CASSPPGLSSYNEQFF
TRBJ2-3 | 15 | TRBV25-1 | CASSEWGDSTDTQYF
TRBJ1-2 | 13 | TRBV6-5 | CATETGGNYGYTF
TRBJ1-1 | 13 | TRBV12-3/TRBV12-4 | CASSLSGNTEAFF
TRBJ1-1 | 14 | TRBV7-8 | CASSLDRRVSEAFF
TRBJ1-2 | 15 | TRBV5-1 | CASSLDAVTGYGYTF
TRBJ2-3 | 13 | TRBV29-1 | CSVEDQEGSTQYF
TRBJ1-2 | 13 | TRBV28 | CASSFVQGNGYTF
TRBJ2-7 | 15 | TRBV5-1 | CASSQTSGGAREQYF